This entry features one TCR beta chain sequence. V was clipped by 3 bases and J by 2 bases, with 13 bases between them. CDR1 is ENHRY and CDR2 is SYGVKD in the germline V gene. The CDR3 contains 15 residues. The source of the sample is a study of blood T cell repertoires in COVID-19. Study-level information: The United States, Italy and Spain supplied acute and convalescent COVID-19 samples. T cells, B-cell-depleted T cells, or PBMCs supplied cDNA or gDNA.

Methods used by the authors: Estimated nucleated cell counts came from reference gene primer amplification. TCRdb's copy holds only in-frame clones and misses some; the assay was immunoSEQ multiplex PCR. D and trimming come from the DNA, and the V and J calls and clone size come from that table. In the table there are 85,000 to 110,000 clones, over 85% of which are singletons. The TCR originated in a woman older than 75 in a cohort sampled during active COVID-19. The sample comprised peripheral blood. J is TRBJ2-5 and V is TRBV10-3, with a tentative D call TRBD2 (6 bases). DNA for the CDR3: TGTGCCATCAGTGACGGGAGAGGGCTACAAGAGACCCAGTACTTC. It codes for CAISDGRGLQETQYF.